Included here is one T cell receptor beta chain sequence, with context. V was pared by 4 bases and J by 7 bases, with 17 bases between. CDR3 length: 15 amino acids. Germline CDR1 SGHNT, CDR2 YYREEE (reference sequence). The data were taken from a study of T cells after yellow fever vaccination. One entry per CDR3 protein, called by TCRdb with MiXCR from the 5' RACE reads. The sample shows more than 300,000 distinct CDR3 sequences, around 6.8% of them seen only once. The receptor was derived from a young man who received the YFV17D yellow fever vaccine. The sample in question was PBMCs, obtained about 49 days after the first yellow fever vaccination. V and J are TRBV5-4 and TRBJ2-2, with D possibly called TRBD1 or TRBD2 (5 bases each). The CDR3 loop reads CASSERDPWVGELFF. In nucleotides, the CDR3 is TGTGCCAGCAGCGAACGGGACCCGTGGGTCGGGGAGCTGTTTTTT.